Included here is one T cell receptor beta chain sequence, with context. Authors' data handling: The authors estimated nucleated cell counts from reference gene primer amplification. The method was immunoSEQ multiplex PCR; TCRdb's version includes in-frame clones alone and lacks a portion of them. The V and J calls and clone size come from that table; D and trimming were worked out from the DNA. The data contain about 300,000 clones, 87% of them singletons. The study counted Cohort 3 donors as recovered given two negative PCRs, clearance, or symptom resolution. This record comes from a study of blood T cell repertoires in COVID-19. This CDR3 is 14 amino acids long. Germline lookup yields CDR1 MNHNY and CDR2 SVGAGI (reference sequence). The J segment lost 5 bases and the V segment lost 6 bases, leaving 6 bases of the junction unmatched.

The receptor's source is a woman aged 25 to 39 who had recovered from COVID-19. V and J are TRBV6-6 and TRBJ2-7; 11 nucleotides match TRBD1. The specimen sequenced was PBMCs or T cells enriched from blood (not recorded which). This CDR3 is CASSTGTGGNEQYF. CDR3 DNA: TGTGCCAGCAGCACCGGGACAGGGGGTAACGAGCAGTACTTC.